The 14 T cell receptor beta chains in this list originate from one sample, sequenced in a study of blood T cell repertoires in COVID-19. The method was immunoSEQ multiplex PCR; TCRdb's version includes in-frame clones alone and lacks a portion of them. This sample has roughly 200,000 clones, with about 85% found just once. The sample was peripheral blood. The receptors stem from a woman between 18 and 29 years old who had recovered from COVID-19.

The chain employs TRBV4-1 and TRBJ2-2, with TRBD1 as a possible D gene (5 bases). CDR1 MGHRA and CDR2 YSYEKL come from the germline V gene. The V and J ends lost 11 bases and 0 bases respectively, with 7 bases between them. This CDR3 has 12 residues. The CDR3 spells CAVRANTGELFF. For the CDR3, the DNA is TGCGCCGTCAGGGCGAACACCGGGGAGCTGTTTTTT.

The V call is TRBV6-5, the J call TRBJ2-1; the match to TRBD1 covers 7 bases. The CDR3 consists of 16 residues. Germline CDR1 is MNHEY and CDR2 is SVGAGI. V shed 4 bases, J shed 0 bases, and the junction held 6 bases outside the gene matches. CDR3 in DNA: TGTGCCAGCAGTTCGCCGACAGGGAGCTCCTACAATGAGCAGTTCTTC. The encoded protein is CASSSPTGSSYNEQFF.

The DNA for the CDR3 is TGTGCCAGCAGCCCCGGGGCTAGCGGCGGGGAGCTGTTTTTT. It specifies CASSPGASGGELFF. The gene calls are TRBV6-5 and TRBJ2-2; TRBD2 agrees at 7 bases. This CDR3 spans 14 amino acids. Trimming took 6 bases from V and 7 from J; bases not matched to a gene: 8. Germline V gives CDR1 MNHEY, CDR2 SVGAGI.

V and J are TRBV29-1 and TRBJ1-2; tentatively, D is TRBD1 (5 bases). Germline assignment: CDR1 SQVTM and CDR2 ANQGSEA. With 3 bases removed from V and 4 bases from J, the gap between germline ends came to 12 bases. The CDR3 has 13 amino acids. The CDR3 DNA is TGCAGCGTTGAGACGGGGGTGGTCTATGGCTACACCTTC. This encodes CSVETGVVYGYTF.

This CDR3 is CASSLAGEEDTQYF. In DNA, the CDR3 is TGTGCCAGCAGTCTAGCGGGAGAAGAAGATACGCAGTATTTT. V usage is TRBV6-4 and J usage is TRBJ2-3; 10 nucleotides line up with TRBD2. CDR3 length: 14 residues. J was trimmed by 5 bases and V by 5 bases; bases with no gene match: 4. Germline loops: CDR1 MRHNA, CDR2 SNTAGT.

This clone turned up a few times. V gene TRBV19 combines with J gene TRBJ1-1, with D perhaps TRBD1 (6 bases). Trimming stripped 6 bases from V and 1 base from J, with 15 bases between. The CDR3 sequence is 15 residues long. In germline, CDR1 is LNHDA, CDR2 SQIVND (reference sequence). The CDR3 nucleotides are TGTGCCAGTAGCACCTACAGGGTGCCGAACACTGAAGCTTTCTTT. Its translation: CASSTYRVPNTEAFF.

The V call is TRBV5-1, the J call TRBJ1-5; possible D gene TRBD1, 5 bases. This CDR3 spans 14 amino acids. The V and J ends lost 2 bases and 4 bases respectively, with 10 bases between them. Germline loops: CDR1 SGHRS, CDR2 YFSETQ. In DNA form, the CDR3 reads TGCGCCAGCAGCTTTGGAGGGGCGAATCAGCCCCAGCATTTT. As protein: CASSFGGANQPQHF.

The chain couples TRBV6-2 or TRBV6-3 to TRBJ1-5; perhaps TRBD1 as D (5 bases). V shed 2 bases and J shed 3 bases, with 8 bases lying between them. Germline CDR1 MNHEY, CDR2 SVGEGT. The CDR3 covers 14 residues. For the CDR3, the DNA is TGTGCCAGCAGTTACCTACAGGACAATCAGCCCCAGCATTTT. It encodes CASSYLQDNQPQHF.

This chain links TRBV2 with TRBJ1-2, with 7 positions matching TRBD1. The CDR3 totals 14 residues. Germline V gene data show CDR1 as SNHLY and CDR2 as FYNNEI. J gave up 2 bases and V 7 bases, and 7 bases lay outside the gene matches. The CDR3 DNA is TGTGCCAGCATTCCGAACAGGGGCAACTATGGCTACACCTTC. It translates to CASIPNRGNYGYTF.

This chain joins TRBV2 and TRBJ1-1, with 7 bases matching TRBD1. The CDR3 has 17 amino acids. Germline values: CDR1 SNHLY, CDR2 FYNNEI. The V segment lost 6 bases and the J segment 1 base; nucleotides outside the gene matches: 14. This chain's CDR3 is CASSRFPTGLENTEAFF. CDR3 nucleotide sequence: TGTGCCAGCAGCAGGTTTCCGACAGGGCTGGAGAACACTGAAGCTTTCTTT.

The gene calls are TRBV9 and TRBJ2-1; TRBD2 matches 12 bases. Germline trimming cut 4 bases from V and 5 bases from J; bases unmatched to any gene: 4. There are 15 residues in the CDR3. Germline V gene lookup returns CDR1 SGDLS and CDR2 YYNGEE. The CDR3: CASSPGLAGNNEQFF. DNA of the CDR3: TGTGCCAGCAGCCCCGGACTAGCGGGAAACAATGAGCAGTTCTTC.

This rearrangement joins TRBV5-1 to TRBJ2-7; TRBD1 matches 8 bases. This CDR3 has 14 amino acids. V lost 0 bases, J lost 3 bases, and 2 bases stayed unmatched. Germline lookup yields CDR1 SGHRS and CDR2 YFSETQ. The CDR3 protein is CASSLGGTGYEQYF. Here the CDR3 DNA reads TGCGCCAGCAGCTTGGGGGGGACAGGCTACGAGCAGTACTTC.

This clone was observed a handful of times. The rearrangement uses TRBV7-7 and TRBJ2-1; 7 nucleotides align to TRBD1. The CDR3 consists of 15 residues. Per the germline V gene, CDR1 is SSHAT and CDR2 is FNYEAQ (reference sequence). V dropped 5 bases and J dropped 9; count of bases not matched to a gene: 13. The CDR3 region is CASSQEHTPGGEQFF. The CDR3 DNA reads TGTGCCAGCAGCCAAGAACACACGCCAGGGGGTGAGCAGTTCTTC. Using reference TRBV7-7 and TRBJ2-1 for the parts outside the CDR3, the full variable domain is GAGVSQSPRYKVTKRGQDVTLRCDPISSHATLYWYQQALGQGPEFLTYFNYEAQPDKSGLPSDRFSAERPEGSISTLTIQRTEQRDSAMYRCASSQEHTPGGEQFFGPGTRLTVL.

CDR3 DNA sequence: TGTGCCAGCTCCTCAGGGGGACTCAATTCACCCCTCCACTTT. Protein: CASSSGGLNSPLHF. The rearrangement links TRBV5-8 to TRBJ1-6, with 7 bases fitting TRBD1. Germline assignment: CDR1 SGHTS and CDR2 YDEGEE. The V and J ends lost 7 bases and 7 bases, in that order; junction bases with no gene match: 8. This CDR3 has 14 residues.